This T cell receptor (beta chain) stems from a study of OX40 agonist ivuxolimab in advanced cancers. Study findings and constraints: The CD4+ and CD8+ T cells in the blood had expanded clonally by week 6 at 0.1 to 3.0 mg/kg. The average count of expanded clones was higher among CD8+ T cells than among CD4+.

As regards this clone: Antigen unknown. Additional DNA sequences in this sample encode the identical CDR3.

Measured with immunoSEQ multiplex PCR; TCRdb has only the in-frame clones, and not every one. Of roughly 80,000 clones listed, over 75% are singletons. This CDR3 is 13 amino acids long. The V gene's germline CDR1 is KGHSH and CDR2 LQKENI. V was clipped by 0 bases and J by 0 bases, with 1 base between them. The source is an adult with an advanced solid tumor such as melanoma, head and neck, liver or kidney cancer. Source: CD4+ or CD8+ T cells sorted from blood, taken in a trial of the OX40 agonist ivuxolimab. The chain carries TRBV18 and TRBJ2-3; D gene unclear. CDR3 in DNA: TGTGCCAGCTCACCACCGAGCACAGATACGCAGTATTTT. Its translation is CASSPPSTDTQYF.